This record concerns one TCR beta chain sequence. Antigen specificity is unknown. Additional DNA sequences in this sample encode the identical CDR3. The germline CDR1 and CDR2 sequences are SQVTM and ANQGSEA. Trimming cost V 2 bases and J 8 bases; bases outside gene matches: 3. The CDR3 is made up of 13 amino acids. The data originate from a study of shared clonotypes between healthy human individuals. Study-wide background: For every donor, three CD4 naive, three CD4 memory, two CD8 naive and one CD8 memory plates were used.

Findings of the study overall: Naive subsets usually exceeded memory subsets in estimated richness. Non-shared clonotypes had lower generation probabilities than clonotypes shared by all four sorted-subset donors.

Original processing methods: Junction-only immunoSEQ sequences carried no quality scores, so filtering differed. The assay was immunoSEQ multiplex PCR, and TCRdb's table has in-frame clones only and misses some. For V, J and clone size, that table is used; D and trimming come from the DNA. The data contain over a million clones, around 74% of them seen just once; the ten biggest clones take up roughly 1.4%. Sequencing was done on a sample of memory CD4+ T cells sorted from blood. Subset in this sample: CD45RA-negative fraction. This chain uses TRBV29-1 with TRBJ1-2, with 12 nucleotides matching TRBD1. The TCR originated in a man between 18 and 29 years old in good health. The CDR3, as DNA: TGCAGCGTTGAAAGGGACAGGGGGCGAGGCTACACCTTC. Amino acid sequence: CSVERDRGRGYTF.